This T cell receptor beta chain appears in the sequencing data of a study of T cells in Graves' hyperthyroidism and ophthalmopathy. This CDR3 region has 13 residues. Trimming left V 3 bases short and J 5 bases short, with 12 bases between. CDR1 and CDR2 (germline): SGDLS, YYNGEE. Amplified TCR beta CDR3 regions derived from RNA transcripts. HTBI primers drove first-round RT-PCR of the TCR CDR3. TCRdb used MiXCR to reprocess the multiplex PCR reads, holding one entry per CDR3 protein. Of a few hundred thousand distinct CDR3 sequences detected, 13% to 15% appear once; the ten largest clones hold about 15%. This clonotype was observed a few times.

The V call is TRBV9, the J call TRBJ2-7; D may match TRBD1 or TRBD2 (6 bases each). What was sequenced was blood. The TCR was taken from a woman in her thirties or forties with Graves' hyperthyroidism. Here the CDR3 DNA reads TGTGCCAGCAGCGCCTGGGGGGCTCACGAGCAGTACTTC. It is translated as CASSAWGAHEQYF.